The 21 T cell receptor beta chains below all came from one sample that was sequenced in a study of T-cell reconstitution after alpha-beta-depleted transplantation in children (dated by TCRdb to 2016 to 2017). Library preparation was by PCR. The sample was run on an Illumina HiSeq 2500. To normalize quantification of the TCRbeta repertoire, the TCR libraries were built with molecular barcoding that relied on unique molecular identifiers. In TCRdb, the public reads were trimmed at Q25 with fastp and aligned with MiXCR, with productive beta chains retained. When rows share a CDR3 protein, they turn into one entry using the most common DNA and genes. The sample table holds about 610,000 distinct CDR3 sequences, of which 10% were seen once. Roughly 4% of the sample is in the top ten clones. This specimen was PBMCs from the stem cell graft donor, taken from the stem cell graft. The receptor set was obtained from a human donor who donated a stem cell graft to a child with acute myeloid leukemia.

The CDR3 is CASSPLVASSETQYF. The DNA for the CDR3 is TGCGCCAGCAGCCCCCTCGTTGCTAGTTCGGAGACCCAGTACTTC. The V gene is TRBV4-1, the J gene TRBJ2-5; D is ambiguous. V dropped 4 bases and J dropped 5 bases, with 17 bases sitting between them. The germline V gene encodes CDR1 MGHRA and CDR2 YSYEKL. The CDR3 is 15 residues long.

This sequence joins TRBV15 and TRBJ2-7, with 8 bases matching TRBD1. After removal of 0 bases from V and 4 bases from J, the junction contained 5 bases not matched to a gene. CDR3 length: 15 amino acids. Germline V CDR1 and CDR2: LNHNV, YYDKDF (reference sequence). CDR3 DNA: TGTGCCACCAGCAGAGACAGGGGGCGCAGGTACGAGCAGTACTTC. As protein: CATSRDRGRRYEQYF.

The chain couples TRBV3-1 to TRBJ2-6; 11 nucleotides line up with TRBD2. V dropped 8 bases and J dropped 4; count of bases not matched to a gene: 16. CDR1 and CDR2 from the germline V gene are LGHDT and YNNKEL (reference sequence). This CDR3 is 19 amino acids long. The CDR3 nucleotides are TGTGCCAGCCTCGACCTCGGGACTAGCGGAACTCCGGGGGCCAACGTCCTGACTTTC. Encoded protein: CASLDLGTSGTPGANVLTF.

This clonotype was recorded at least ten times. This chain uses TRBV20-1 with TRBJ1-1; possible D gene TRBD1, 6 bases. The length of the CDR3 is 14 residues. CDR1 is DFQATT and CDR2 is SNEGSKA in the germline V gene (reference sequence). Trimming left V 6 bases short and J 0 bases short, with 14 bases between. The CDR3: CSAQKGGLNTEAFF. CDR3 bases: TGCAGTGCGCAGAAGGGGGGACTGAACACTGAAGCTTTCTTT.

This clonotype has at least ten counts. The rearrangement uses TRBV4-2 and TRBJ2-7; D tentatively fits TRBD1 or TRBD2 (5 bases each). CDR1 is LGHNA, CDR2 YNFKEQ, per germline. V was clipped by 3 bases and J by 5 bases, with 17 bases between them. The CDR3 is 15 residues long. DNA of the CDR3: TGTGCCAGCAGCCAGCCGGGACCGAGGGTCCACGAGCAGTACTTC. Translation gives CASSQPGPRVHEQYF.

CDR3 residues: CCAREGYSFTPYEQYF. In nucleotides, the CDR3 is TGCTGCGCTAGGGAAGGATACTCATTCACCCCCTACGAGCAGTACTTC. V and J are TRBV20-1 and TRBJ2-7, with no clear D. Germline V CDR1 and CDR2: DFQATT, SNEGSKA (reference sequence). This CDR3 is built from 16 residues.

This clonotype was picked up many times. The chain uses TRBV11-3 and TRBJ2-1; 7 bases map to TRBD2. Looked up from germline, CDR1 is SGHNT and CDR2 is YENEEA. The CDR3 is made up of 15 amino acids. V dropped 3 bases and J dropped 7; count of bases not matched to a gene: 9. The CDR3 DNA follows: TGTGCCAGCAGCTTTGAGGCGGGAGAAAGGAATGAGCAGTTCTTC. It is translated as CASSFEAGERNEQFF.

This clonotype occurred a few times. The chain combines TRBV7-6 with TRBJ1-5, with D unresolved. Trimming stripped 6 bases from V and 4 bases from J, with 25 bases between. The CDR3 runs 18 residues. CDR1 SGHVS and CDR2 FNYEAQ come from the germline V gene. For the CDR3, the DNA is TGTGCCAGCAGTCCCAAGCACAGCGCCTCGGGATGGAATCAGCCCCAGCATTTT. Translated: CASSPKHSASGWNQPQHF.

This clonotype has more than one count but fewer than ten. The V and J genes are TRBV9 and TRBJ2-5, with D possibly TRBD1 on 5 matching bases. The CDR3 covers 14 residues. The V gene lost 0 bases and the J gene lost 6 bases, with 12 bases spanning the gap. Germline V gives CDR1 SGDLS, CDR2 YYNGEE. The CDR3 loop is CASSVEAGQKTQYF. Here the CDR3 DNA reads TGTGCCAGCAGCGTAGAAGCAGGGCAAAAGACCCAGTACTTC. Supplemented by reference TRBV9 and TRBJ2-5, the full variable domain reads DSGVTQTPKHLITATGQRVTLRCSPRSGDLSVYWYQQSLDQGLQFLIQYYNGEERAKGNILERFSAQQFPDLHSELNLSSLELGDSALYFCASSVEAGQKTQYFGPGTRLLVL.

This clonotype was seen a handful of times. This rearrangement joins TRBV12-3 or TRBV12-4 to TRBJ2-1; D possibly uses TRBD1 or TRBD2 (7 bases each). V shed 5 bases and J shed 9 bases, with 14 bases lying between them. This CDR3 is 13 amino acids long. As DNA, the CDR3 is TGTGCCAGCAGTATAACAGGGGAGGGTGAGCAGTTCTTC. Translated: CASSITGEGEQFF.

This rearrangement joins TRBV5-5 to TRBJ2-3; D not resolved. V lost 1 base, J lost 4 bases, and 13 bases lay in between. Per germline, CDR1 SGHKS and CDR2 YYEKEE (reference sequence). The CDR3 has 15 residues. As DNA, the CDR3 is TGTGCCAGCAGCTTGATAAGTCGGCCTTCAGATACGCAGTATTTT. It translates to CASSLISRPSDTQYF.

The chain has TRBV27 and TRBJ2-7; D perhaps matches TRBD2 (6 bases). The V gene's germline CDR1 is MNHEY and CDR2 SMNVEV (reference sequence). CDR3 length: 14 residues. Between the trimmed V and J ends, which lost 6 bases and 3 bases, there was a span of 15 bases. As DNA, the CDR3 is TGTGCCAGCAGCCGACACCCGGAGGGCTACGAGCAGTACTTC. Its protein is CASSRHPEGYEQYF.

Many counts were recorded for this clonotype. This chain connects TRBV12-3 or TRBV12-4 to TRBJ1-2; D is perhaps TRBD1 (6 bases). Deletions cut 7 bases from V and 6 bases from J, with 15 bases between. The CDR3 covers 13 residues. The chain's CDR3 is CASTLLGANGYTF. CDR3 bases: TGTGCCAGCACCCTTTTGGGGGCGAATGGCTACACCTTC.

This clonotype was counted only a few times. The chain combines TRBV7-2 with TRBJ2-2, with 11 bases identical to TRBD2. The CDR3 contains 18 residues. The germline CDR1 and CDR2 sequences are SGHTA and FQGNSA. After removal of 3 bases from V and 6 bases from J, the junction contained 12 bases not matched to a gene. The CDR3, as DNA: TGTGCCAGCAGCTTTAGCGGGAGGGCCAATGGATTGGCCGGGGAGCTGTTTTTT. Translated, it gives CASSFSGRANGLAGELFF.

This clonotype has ten or more counts. This chain uses TRBV28 with TRBJ2-3; D may be TRBD1 (7 bases). V lost 8 bases and J lost 0, with 18 bases in between. This CDR3 is 16 amino acids long. Looked up from germline, CDR1 is MDHEN and CDR2 is SYDVKM. The CDR3 protein is CASYPGGSGSTDTQYF. CDR3 coding DNA: TGTGCCAGCTATCCAGGGGGTAGCGGAAGCACAGATACGCAGTATTTT.

V usage is TRBV7-2 and J usage is TRBJ1-1; a possible D gene is TRBD1 (5 bases). In germline, CDR1 is SGHTA, CDR2 FQGNSA. The V and J ends lost 2 bases and 7 bases respectively, with 14 bases between them. The CDR3 is 14 residues long. CDR3 sequence: CASSLPSGMSEAFF. DNA for the CDR3: TGTGCCAGCAGCTTACCGTCAGGGATGAGTGAAGCTTTCTTT.

The V call is TRBV30, the J call TRBJ1-1, with TRBD1 as a possible D gene (6 bases). CDR3 size: 16 residues. V gave up 2 bases and J gave up 0 bases, with 16 bases separating them. CDR1 GTSNPN and CDR2 SVGIG come from the germline V gene (reference sequence). CDR3 amino acids: CAWSPPGGRMNTEAFF. The CDR3 nucleotides read TGTGCCTGGAGTCCACCCGGGGGGCGGATGAACACTGAAGCTTTCTTT.

This clonotype came up many times. The chain combines TRBV20-1 with TRBJ2-5, with TRBD2 as a possible D gene (6 bases). CDR1 and CDR2 from the germline V gene are DFQATT and SNEGSKA (reference sequence). The CDR3 loop spans 13 amino acids. Trimming left V 6 bases short and J 5 bases short, with 16 bases between. The CDR3 loop is CSARRGPAETQYF. In DNA, the CDR3 is TGCAGTGCCAGGAGGGGACCGGCGGAGACCCAGTACTTC.

This clonotype has ten or more counts. The chain joins TRBV7-9 to TRBJ1-5; TRBD1 matches 10 bases. CDR3 length: 15 amino acids. J lost 7 bases, V lost 1 base, and 4 bases had no gene match. Germline assignment: CDR1 SEHNR and CDR2 FQNEAQ (reference sequence). This CDR3 reads CASSLETGGEQPQHF. The CDR3 coding sequence is TGTGCCAGCAGCTTAGAGACAGGGGGCGAACAGCCCCAGCATTTT.

The chain is built from TRBV3-1 and TRBJ2-1; D is possibly TRBD2 (5 bases). CDR3 length: 18 residues. Deletions cut 0 bases from V and 0 bases from J, with 15 bases between. Germline V lookup: CDR1 LGHDT, CDR2 YNNKEL (reference sequence). CDR3 in DNA: TGTGCCAGCAGCCAAGATCACGGCGTAGGGAGCTCCTACAATGAGCAGTTCTTC. This codes for CASSQDHGVGSSYNEQFF.

This clonotype was detected many times. The rearrangement joins TRBV12-3 or TRBV12-4 to TRBJ2-7, with D uncertain. The CDR3 consists of 14 residues. V lost 2 bases, J lost 4 bases, and 12 bases lay in between. Written as DNA, the CDR3 is TGTGCCAGCAGTTTAAGGGATATGGGGTACGAGCAGTACTTC. Translated, it gives CASSLRDMGYEQYF.